This T cell receptor beta chain came from a study of control samples from healthy donors and cancer patients. Here immunoSEQ multiplex PCR was the method, and the copy in TCRdb shows in-frame clones only, minus some. Seen here are about 85,000 clones, 90% observed once, and the top ten hold over 3%. There are 14 residues in the CDR3. Looked up from germline, CDR1 is ENHRY and CDR2 is SYGVKD. V shed 3 bases and J shed 5 bases, with 13 bases lying between them. This TCR derives from a woman under 30 in good health. Material for sequencing was blood. The chain employs TRBV10-3 and TRBJ2-5; unclear D gene. The DNA for the CDR3 is TGTGCCATCAGTGACCCCCTTAAGGAGGAGACCCAGTACTTC. This codes for CAISDPLKEETQYF.